The clone carrying this T cell receptor (beta chain) came up many times. TCRdb passed the 5' RACE reads through MiXCR, listing each CDR3 protein once. This sample has some 160,000 distinct CDR3 sequences, with under 15% found just once. The entry originates in a study of T-cell memory formation after mild COVID-19. The CDR3 loop spans 14 amino acids. The V gene lost 2 bases and the J gene lost 4 bases, with 12 bases spanning the gap. Germline V gene sequence: CDR1 KGHSH, CDR2 LQKENI. The TCR sequence derives from a young man who had mild COVID-19 (a few samples of this study predate the infection). Cell type and time point are not known. What was sequenced was PBMCs or a T cell subset sorted from them (not recorded which). V usage is TRBV18 and J usage is TRBJ2-7; D unresolved. The CDR3 DNA reads as TGTGCCAGCTCACCAGGAGCCGGTGGGTACGAGCAGTACTTC. Translation: CASSPGAGGYEQYF.